This TCR beta chain comes out of a study of shared clonotypes between healthy human individuals. Study-wide results and caveats: Sampling covered nothing but blood. Tissue TCR repertoires likely differ from those found in blood. Since donors were few, the genetic and exposure-history diversity represented was limited.

Of note for this clone: The antigen remains unidentified.

Profiling relied on immunoSEQ multiplex PCR, and the TCRdb table lists in-frame clones only, not all of them. The sample includes about 500,000 clones, 75% to 80% seen only once; the top ten take more than 10%. All of the donors resided in Nashville, Tennessee, and each was a Caucasian adult. The CDR3 spans 16 residues. Germline V gene sequence: CDR1 KGHSH, CDR2 LQKENI. V gave up 3 bases and J gave up 5 bases; unmatched junction bases: 13. The sequence came from a woman aged 35 to 49 in good health. Some clones in this sample may be carry-over from other donors' samples. Specimen: PBMCs. This chain joins TRBV18 and TRBJ2-7, with 7 bases fitting TRBD1. The CDR3 DNA reads as TGTGCCAGCTCACCGGAGCTAACAGGGGATCCCCACGAGCAGTACTTC. Translating gives CASSPELTGDPHEQYF.